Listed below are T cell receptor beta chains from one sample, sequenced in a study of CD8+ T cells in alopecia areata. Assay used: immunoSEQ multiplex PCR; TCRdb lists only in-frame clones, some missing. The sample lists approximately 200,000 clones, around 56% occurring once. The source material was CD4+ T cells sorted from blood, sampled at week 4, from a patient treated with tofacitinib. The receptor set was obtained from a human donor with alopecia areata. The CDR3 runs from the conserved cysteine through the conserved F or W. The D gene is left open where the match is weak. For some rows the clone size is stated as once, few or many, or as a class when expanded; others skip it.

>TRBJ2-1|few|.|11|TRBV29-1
CSVEEYNEQFF
TGCAGCGTTGAGGAGTACAATGAGCAGTTCTTC
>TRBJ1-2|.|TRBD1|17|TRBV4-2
CASSQGSGTGGDYGYTF
TGTGCCAGCAGCCAGGGGTCCGGGACAGGGGGCGACTATGGCTACACCTTC
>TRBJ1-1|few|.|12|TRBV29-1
CSVILSAPKAFF
TGCAGCGTTATACTGTCTGCCCCGAAAGCTTTCTTT
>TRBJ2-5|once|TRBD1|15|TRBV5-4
CASSQGTEGQETQYF
TGTGCCAGCAGCCAAGGGACAGAGGGCCAAGAGACCCAGTACTTC
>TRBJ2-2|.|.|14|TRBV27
CASSLEGYTGELFF
TGTGCCAGCAGTTTGGAGGGATACACCGGGGAGCTGTTTTTT
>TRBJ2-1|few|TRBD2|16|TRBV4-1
CASSQGTSGHYNEQFF
TGCGCCAGCAGCCAAGGAACTAGCGGACACTACAATGAGCAGTTCTTC
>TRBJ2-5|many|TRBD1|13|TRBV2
CASQGQGLETQYF
TGTGCCAGCCAGGGACAGGGCCTCGAGACCCAGTACTTC
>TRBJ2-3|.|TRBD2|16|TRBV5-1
CASSPTSGGITDTQYF
TGCGCCAGCAGCCCGACTAGCGGGGGGATCACAGATACGCAGTATTTT
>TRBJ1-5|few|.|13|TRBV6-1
CASSQVFQKPQHF
TGTGCCAGCAGCCAGGTTTTTCAGAAGCCCCAGCATTTT
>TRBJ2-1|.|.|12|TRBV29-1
CSVAGGTAEQFF
TGCAGCGTAGCGGGCGGGACGGCTGAGCAGTTCTTC
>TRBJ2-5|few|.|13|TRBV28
CASSSANQETQYF
TGTGCCAGCAGTTCGGCCAACCAAGAGACCCAGTACTTC
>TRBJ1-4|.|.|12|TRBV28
CASSRRAEKLFF
TGTGCCAGCAGTCGGAGGGCGGAAAAACTGTTTTTT
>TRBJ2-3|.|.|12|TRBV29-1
CSVEIGADTQYF
TGCAGCGTTGAAATAGGGGCAGATACGCAGTATTTT
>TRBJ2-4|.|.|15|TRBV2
CASSGASVGKNIQYF
TGTGCCAGCAGTGGGGCTAGCGTTGGCAAAAACATTCAGTACTTC
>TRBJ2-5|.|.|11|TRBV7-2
CASTNRGTQYF
TGTGCCAGCACTAACAGAGGGACCCAGTACTTC
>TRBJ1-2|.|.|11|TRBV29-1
CSARPKDGYTF
TGCAGCGCTAGGCCCAAGGATGGCTACACCTTC
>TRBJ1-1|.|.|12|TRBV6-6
CVVGSGNTEAFF
TGCGTCGTGGGATCTGGGAACACTGAAGCTTTCTTT